This TCR beta chain was recovered during a study of siplizumab effects on memory and regulatory T cells. J gave up 4 bases and V 3 bases, and 2 bases lay outside the gene matches. The germline V gene encodes CDR1 LNHDA and CDR2 SQIVND (reference sequence). The CDR3 spans 14 residues. Profiled with immunoSEQ multiplex PCR; TCRdb holds only in-frame clones, not every one. The table has over 80,000 clones, about 87% seen once. Sequenced sample: Tregs sorted from blood. The receptor's source is a human donor in good health. J is TRBJ2-7 and V is TRBV19, with 11 bases lining up with TRBD1. This CDR3 reads CASSIRDRGYEQYF. CDR3 bases: TGTGCCAGTAGTATCCGGGACAGGGGGTACGAGCAGTACTTC. The variable domain in full, completed from reference TRBV19 and TRBJ2-7, reads DGGITQSPKYLFRKEGQNVTLSCEQNLNHDAMYWYRQDPGQGLRLIYYSQIVNDFQKGDIAEGYSVSREKKESFPLTVTSAQKNPTAFYLCASSIRDRGYEQYFGPGTRLTVT.